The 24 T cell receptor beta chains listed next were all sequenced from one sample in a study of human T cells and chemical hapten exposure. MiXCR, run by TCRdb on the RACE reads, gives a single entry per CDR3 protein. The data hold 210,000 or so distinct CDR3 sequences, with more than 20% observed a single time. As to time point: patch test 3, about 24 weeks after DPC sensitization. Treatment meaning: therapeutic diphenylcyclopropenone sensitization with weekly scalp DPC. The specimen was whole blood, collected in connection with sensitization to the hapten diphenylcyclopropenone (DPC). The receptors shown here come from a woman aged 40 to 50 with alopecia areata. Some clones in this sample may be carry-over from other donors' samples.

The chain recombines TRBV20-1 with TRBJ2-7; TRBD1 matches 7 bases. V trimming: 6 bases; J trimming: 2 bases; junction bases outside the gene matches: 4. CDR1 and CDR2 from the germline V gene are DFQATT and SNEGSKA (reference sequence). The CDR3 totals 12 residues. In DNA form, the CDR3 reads TGCAGTGCCTACGACAGGGCCTACGAGCAGTACTTC. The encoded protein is CSAYDRAYEQYF.

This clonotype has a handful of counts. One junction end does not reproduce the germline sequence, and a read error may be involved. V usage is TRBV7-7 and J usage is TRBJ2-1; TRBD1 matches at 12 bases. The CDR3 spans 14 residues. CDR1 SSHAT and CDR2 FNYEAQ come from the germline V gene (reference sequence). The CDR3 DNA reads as TGTGCTAGCAGCTTGGGACAGGGGGCGGGGGAGCAGTTCTTC. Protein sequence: CASSLGQGAGEQFF.

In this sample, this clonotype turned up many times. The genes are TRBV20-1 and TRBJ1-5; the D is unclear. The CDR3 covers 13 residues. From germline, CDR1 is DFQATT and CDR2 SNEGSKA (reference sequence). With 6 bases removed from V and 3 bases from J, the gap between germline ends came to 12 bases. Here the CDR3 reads CSAAKQFNQPQHF. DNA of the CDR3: TGCAGTGCCGCGAAGCAGTTCAATCAGCCCCAGCATTTT.

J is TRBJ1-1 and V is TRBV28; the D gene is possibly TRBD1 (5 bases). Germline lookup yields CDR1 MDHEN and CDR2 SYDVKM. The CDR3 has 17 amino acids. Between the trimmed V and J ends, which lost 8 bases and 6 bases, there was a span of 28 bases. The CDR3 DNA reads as TGTGCCAGCCGATTGCCACATCGTGGAGACAGTCTTGCTGAAGCTTTCTTT. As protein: CASRLPHRGDSLAEAFF.

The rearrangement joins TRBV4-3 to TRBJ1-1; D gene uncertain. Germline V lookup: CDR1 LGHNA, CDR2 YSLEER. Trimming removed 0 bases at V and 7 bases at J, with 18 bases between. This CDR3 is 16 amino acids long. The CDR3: CASSQEVWKNLGEAFF. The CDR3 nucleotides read TGCGCCAGCAGCCAAGAGGTTTGGAAGAATCTGGGTGAAGCTTTCTTT.

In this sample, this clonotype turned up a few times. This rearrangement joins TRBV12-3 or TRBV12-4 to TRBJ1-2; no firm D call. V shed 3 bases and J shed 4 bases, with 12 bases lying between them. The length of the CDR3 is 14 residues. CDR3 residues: CASSLVERGYGYTF. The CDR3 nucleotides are TGTGCCAGCAGTTTGGTCGAGCGGGGCTATGGCTACACCTTC.

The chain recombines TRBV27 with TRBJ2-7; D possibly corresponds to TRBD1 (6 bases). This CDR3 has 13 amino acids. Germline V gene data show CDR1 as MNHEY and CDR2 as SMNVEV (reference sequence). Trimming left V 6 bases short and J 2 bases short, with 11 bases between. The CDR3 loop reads CASRDSGAYEQYF. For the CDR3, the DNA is TGTGCCAGCAGGGACAGCGGAGCCTACGAGCAGTACTTC.

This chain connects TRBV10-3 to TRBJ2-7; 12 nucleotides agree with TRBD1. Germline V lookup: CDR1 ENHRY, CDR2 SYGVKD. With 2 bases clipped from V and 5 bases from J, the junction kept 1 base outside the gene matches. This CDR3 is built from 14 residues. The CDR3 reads CAISERDRGHEQYF. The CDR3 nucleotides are TGTGCCATCAGTGAGAGGGACAGGGGGCACGAGCAGTACTTC.

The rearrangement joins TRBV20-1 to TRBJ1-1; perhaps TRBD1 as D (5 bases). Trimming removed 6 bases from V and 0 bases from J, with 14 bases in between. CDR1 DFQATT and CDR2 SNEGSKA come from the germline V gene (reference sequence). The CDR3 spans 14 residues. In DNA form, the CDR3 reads TGCAGTGCAAGGGACGGACTCATGAACACTGAAGCTTTCTTT. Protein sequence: CSARDGLMNTEAFF.

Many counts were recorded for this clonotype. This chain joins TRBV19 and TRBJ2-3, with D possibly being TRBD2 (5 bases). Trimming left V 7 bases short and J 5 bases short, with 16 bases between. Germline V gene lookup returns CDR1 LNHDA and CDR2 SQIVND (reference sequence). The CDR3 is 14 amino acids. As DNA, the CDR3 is TGTGCCAGTAACCGTCTCAGCGAGGGAGATACGCAGTATTTT. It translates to CASNRLSEGDTQYF.

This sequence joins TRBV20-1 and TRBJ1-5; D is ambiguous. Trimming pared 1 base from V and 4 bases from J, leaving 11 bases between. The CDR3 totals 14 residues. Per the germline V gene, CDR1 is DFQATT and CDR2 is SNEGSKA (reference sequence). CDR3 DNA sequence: TGCAGTGCTAGAGGGGTTGAGGTTAATCAGCCCCAGCATTTT. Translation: CSARGVEVNQPQHF.

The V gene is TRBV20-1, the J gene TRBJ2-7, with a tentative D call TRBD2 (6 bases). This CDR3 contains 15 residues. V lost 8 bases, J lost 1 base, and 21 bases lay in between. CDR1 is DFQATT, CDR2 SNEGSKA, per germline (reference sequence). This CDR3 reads CSYKDVARGSYEQYF. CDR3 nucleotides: TGCAGTTATAAAGATGTAGCCCGGGGGTCCTACGAGCAGTACTTC.

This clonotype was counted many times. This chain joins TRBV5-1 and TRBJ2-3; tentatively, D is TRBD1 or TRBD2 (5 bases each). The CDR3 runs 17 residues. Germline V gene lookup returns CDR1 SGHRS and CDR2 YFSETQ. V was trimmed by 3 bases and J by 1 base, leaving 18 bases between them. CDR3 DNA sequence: TGCGCCAGCAGCTCTACGAGGGGTAACTGGGGCACAGATACGCAGTATTTT. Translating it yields CASSSTRGNWGTDTQYF.

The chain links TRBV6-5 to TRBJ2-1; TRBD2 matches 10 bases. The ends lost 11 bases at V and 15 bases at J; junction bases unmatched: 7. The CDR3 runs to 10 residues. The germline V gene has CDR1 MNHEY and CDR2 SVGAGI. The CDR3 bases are TGTGCCGCCCCTTCTAGCGGGAGGTTCTTC. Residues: CAAPSSGRFF.

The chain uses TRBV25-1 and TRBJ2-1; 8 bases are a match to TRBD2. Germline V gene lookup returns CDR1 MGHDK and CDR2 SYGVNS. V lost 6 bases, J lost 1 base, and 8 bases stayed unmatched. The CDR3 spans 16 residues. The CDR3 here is CASRSDSGGSYNEQFF. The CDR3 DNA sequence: TGTGCCAGCAGATCCGATTCGGGAGGGTCCTACAATGAGCAGTTCTTC.

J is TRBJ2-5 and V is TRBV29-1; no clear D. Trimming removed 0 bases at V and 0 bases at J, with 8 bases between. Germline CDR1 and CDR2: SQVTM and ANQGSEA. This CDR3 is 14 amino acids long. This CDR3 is CSVEDLRNQETQYF. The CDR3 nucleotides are TGCAGCGTTGAAGATCTCCGGAACCAAGAGACCCAGTACTTC.

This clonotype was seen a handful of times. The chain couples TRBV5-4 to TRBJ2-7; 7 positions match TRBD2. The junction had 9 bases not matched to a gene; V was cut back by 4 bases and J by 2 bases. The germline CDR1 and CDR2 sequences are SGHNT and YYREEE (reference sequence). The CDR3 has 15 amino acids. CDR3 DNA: TGTGCCAGCAGCATCGGGGGGACTTCCCCCTACGAGCAGTACTTC. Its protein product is CASSIGGTSPYEQYF.

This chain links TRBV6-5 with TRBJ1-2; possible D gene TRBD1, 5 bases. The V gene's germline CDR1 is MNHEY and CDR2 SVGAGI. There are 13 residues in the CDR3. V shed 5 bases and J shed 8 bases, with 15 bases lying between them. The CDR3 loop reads CASSPTDSGGYTF. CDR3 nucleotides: TGTGCCAGCAGTCCGACAGACAGCGGAGGCTACACCTTC.

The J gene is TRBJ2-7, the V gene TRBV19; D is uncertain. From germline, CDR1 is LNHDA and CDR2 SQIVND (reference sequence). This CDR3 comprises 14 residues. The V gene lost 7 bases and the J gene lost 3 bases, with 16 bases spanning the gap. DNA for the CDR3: TGTGCCAGTACCTCATCCGGGCAGATCTACGAGCAGTACTTC. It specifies CASTSSGQIYEQYF.

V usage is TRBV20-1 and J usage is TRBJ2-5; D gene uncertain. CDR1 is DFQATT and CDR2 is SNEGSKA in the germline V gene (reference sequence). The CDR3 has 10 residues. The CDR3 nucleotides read TGCAGCGCCCCCCTAGAGACCCAGTACTTC. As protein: CSAPLETQYF.

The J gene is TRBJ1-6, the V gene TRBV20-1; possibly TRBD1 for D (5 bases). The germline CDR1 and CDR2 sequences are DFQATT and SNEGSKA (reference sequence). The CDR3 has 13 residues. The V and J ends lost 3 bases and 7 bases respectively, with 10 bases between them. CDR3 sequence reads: CSARQGRNSPLHF. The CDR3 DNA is TGCAGTGCTAGGCAGGGCCGCAATTCACCCCTCCACTTT.

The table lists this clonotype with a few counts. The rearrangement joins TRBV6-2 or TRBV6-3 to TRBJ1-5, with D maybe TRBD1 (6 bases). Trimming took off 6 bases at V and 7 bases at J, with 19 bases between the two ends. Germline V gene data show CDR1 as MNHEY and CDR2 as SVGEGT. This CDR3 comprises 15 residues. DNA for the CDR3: TGTGCCAGCAGCCCTACGTGGGGGCCGGGACAGCCCCAGCATTTT. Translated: CASSPTWGPGQPQHF.

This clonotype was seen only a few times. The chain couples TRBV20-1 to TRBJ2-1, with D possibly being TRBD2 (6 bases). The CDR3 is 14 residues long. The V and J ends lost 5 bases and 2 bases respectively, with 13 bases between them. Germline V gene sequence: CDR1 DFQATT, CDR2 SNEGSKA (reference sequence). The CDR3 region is CSAGPSVPYNEQFF. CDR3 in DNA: TGCAGTGCTGGGCCTAGCGTCCCCTACAATGAGCAGTTCTTC.

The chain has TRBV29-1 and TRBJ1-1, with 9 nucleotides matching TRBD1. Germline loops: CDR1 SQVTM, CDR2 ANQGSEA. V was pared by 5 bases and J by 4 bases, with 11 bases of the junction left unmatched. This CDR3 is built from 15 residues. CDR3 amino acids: CSVPSQQGAGTEAFF. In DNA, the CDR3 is TGCAGCGTTCCAAGCCAACAGGGGGCGGGCACTGAAGCTTTCTTT.